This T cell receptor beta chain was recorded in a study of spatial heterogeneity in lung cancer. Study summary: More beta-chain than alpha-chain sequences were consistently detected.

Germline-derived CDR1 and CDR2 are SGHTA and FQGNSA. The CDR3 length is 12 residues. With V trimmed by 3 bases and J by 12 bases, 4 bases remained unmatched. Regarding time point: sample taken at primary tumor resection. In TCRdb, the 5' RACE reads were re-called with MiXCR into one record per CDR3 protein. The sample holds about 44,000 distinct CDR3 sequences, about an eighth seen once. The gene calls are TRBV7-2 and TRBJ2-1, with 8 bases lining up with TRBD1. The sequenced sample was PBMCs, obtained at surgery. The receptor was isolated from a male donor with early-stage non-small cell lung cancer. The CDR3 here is CASSFPGQGQFF. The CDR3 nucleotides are TGTGCCAGCAGCTTTCCTGGACAGGGGCAGTTCTTC.